This T cell receptor (beta chain) was identified during a study of blood T cell repertoires in COVID-19. In the source study's methods: Amplification of reference gene primers provided the estimated nucleated cell counts. Clones were sequenced by immunoSEQ multiplex PCR, and TCRdb holds only the in-frame ones, with some missing. The V and J calls and the clone size are those of that table, but D and trimming were determined from the DNA. The sample lists 150,000 to 200,000 clones; approximately 89% were seen once. The CDR3 extends over 15 amino acids. Between the trimmed V and J ends, which lost 3 bases and 2 bases, there was a span of 13 bases. From germline, CDR1 is KGHSH and CDR2 LQKENI.

The V call is TRBV18, the J call TRBJ1-2; D remains ambiguous. Specimen: peripheral blood. This receptor was taken from a woman in her 30s with acute or convalescent COVID-19. CDR3 protein: CASSPSQAYNYGYTF. The CDR3 bases are TGTGCCAGCTCACCTAGTCAGGCGTACAACTATGGCTACACCTTC.